This T cell receptor beta chain was observed in a study of shared clonotypes between healthy human individuals. Turning to the study itself: Each donor had three CD4 naive, three CD4 memory, two CD8 naive and one CD8 memory plate.

Once extracted for a subset, genomic DNA was divided evenly among several immunoSEQ plates. Produced via immunoSEQ multiplex PCR; TCRdb's table is partial and in-frame only. The sample includes 560,000 or so clones, 95% to 96% of them seen just once. A note on this clone: Antigen unknown.

Broader study findings: Generally, naive subsets (rather than memory subsets) showed larger estimated richness.

In the naive CD8 group, cells lacked CD45RO and were positively selected for CCR7, so terminally differentiated effector memory CD45RA+ cells were left out. All participating donors were Caucasian adults from Nashville, Tennessee. This sequence was found in a woman in her 30s in good health. The material sequenced was naive CD8+ T cells sorted from blood.

CDR3 in amino acids: CASSPAGGPGEQFF. DNA for the CDR3: TGTGCCAGCAGTCCCGCGGGAGGGCCGGGTGAGCAGTTCTTC. This sequence joins TRBV28 and TRBJ2-1, with TRBD2 identical over 9 bases. The V and J ends lost 5 bases and 9 bases, in that order; junction bases with no gene match: 8. Germline V lookup: CDR1 MDHEN, CDR2 SYDVKM. The CDR3 length is 14 residues.